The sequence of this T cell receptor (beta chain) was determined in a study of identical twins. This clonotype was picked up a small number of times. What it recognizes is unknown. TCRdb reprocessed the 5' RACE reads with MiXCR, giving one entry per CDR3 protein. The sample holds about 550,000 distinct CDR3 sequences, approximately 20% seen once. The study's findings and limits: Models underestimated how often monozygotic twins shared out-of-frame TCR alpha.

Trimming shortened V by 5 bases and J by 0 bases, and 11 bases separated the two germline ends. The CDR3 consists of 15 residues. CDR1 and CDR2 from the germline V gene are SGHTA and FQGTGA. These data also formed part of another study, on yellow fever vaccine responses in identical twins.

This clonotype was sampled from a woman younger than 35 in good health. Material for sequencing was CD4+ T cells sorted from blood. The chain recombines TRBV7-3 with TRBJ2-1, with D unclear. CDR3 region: CASSPTASSYNEQFF. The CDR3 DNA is TGTGCCAGCAGCCCAACCGCCAGCTCCTACAATGAGCAGTTCTTC.